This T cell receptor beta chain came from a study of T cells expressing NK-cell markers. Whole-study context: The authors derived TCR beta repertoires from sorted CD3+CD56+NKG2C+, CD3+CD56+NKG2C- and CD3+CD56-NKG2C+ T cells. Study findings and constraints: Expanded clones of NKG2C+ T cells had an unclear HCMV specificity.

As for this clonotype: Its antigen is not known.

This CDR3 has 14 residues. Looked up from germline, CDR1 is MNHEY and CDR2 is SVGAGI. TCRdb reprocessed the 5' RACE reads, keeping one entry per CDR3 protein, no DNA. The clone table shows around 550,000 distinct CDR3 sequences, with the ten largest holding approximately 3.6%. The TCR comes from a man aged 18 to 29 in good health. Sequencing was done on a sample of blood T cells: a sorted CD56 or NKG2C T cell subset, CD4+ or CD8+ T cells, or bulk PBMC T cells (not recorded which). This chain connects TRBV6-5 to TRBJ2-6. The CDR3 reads CASSALIWANVLTF.